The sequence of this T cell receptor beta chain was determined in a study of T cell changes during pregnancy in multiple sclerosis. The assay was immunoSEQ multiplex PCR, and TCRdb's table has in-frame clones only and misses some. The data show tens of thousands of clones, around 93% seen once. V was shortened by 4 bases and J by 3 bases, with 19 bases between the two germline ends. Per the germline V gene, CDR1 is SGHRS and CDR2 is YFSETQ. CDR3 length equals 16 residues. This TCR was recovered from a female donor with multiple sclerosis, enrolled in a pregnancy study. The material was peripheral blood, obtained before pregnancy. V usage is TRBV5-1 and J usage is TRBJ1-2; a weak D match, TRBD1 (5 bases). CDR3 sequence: CASSPGVGVIDYGYTF. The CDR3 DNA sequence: TGCGCCAGCAGCCCGGGAGTGGGGGTAATCGACTATGGCTACACCTTC.